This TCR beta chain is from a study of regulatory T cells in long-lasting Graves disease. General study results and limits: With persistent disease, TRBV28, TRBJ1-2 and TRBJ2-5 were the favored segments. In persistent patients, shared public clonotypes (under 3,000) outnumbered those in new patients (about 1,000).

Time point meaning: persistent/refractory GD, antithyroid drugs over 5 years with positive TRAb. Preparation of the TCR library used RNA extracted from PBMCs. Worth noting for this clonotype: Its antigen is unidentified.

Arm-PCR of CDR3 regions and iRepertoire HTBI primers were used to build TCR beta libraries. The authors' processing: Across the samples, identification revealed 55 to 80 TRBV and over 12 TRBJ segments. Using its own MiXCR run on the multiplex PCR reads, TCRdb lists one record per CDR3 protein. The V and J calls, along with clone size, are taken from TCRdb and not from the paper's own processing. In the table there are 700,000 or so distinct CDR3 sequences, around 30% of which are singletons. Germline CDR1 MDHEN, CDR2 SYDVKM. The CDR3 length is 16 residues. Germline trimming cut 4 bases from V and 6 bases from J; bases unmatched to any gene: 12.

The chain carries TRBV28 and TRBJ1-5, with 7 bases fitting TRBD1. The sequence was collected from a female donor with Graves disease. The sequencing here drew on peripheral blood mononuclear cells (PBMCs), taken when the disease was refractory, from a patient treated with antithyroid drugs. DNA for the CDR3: TGTGCCAGCAGTTCTACAGCATATCGGGACAGTCAGCCCCAGCATTTT. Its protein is CASSSTAYRDSQPQHF.